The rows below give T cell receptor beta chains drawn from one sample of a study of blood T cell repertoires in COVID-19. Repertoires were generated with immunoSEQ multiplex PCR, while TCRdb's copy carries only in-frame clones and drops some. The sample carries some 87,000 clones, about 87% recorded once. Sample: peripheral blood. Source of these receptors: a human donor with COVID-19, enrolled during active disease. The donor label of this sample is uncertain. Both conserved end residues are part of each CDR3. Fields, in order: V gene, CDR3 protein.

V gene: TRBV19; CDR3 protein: CASSMGRGVLMNTEAFF
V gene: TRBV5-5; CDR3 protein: CASSRTGRTDTQYF
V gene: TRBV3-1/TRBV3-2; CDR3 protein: CASSLKGQGEEKLFF
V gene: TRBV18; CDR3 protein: CASSRDSTNEKLFF
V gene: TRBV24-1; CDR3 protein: CATSDIGQGAGEQYF
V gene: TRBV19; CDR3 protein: CASSTPGLSYEQYF
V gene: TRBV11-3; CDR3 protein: CASSFTGVNTEAFF
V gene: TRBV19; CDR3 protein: CASRLSPNVNTEAFF
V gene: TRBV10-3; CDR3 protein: CAISDPDRGNQPQHF
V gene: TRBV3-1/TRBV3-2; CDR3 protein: CASSHLQDGSETQYF
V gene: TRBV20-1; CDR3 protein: CSASGGVWETQYF
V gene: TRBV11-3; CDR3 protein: CASSLGQTAYEQYF
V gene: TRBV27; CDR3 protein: CASSQLFTGGSNQPQHF
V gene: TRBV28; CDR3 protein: CASSLQGWVQPQHF
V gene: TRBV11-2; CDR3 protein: CASSADSSYNEQFF
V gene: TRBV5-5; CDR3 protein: CASSHEGGRPYGYTF
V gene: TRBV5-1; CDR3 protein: CASSLSGTGGNQPQHF
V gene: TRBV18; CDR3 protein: CASSPPGTGDYEQYF
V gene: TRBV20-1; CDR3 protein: CSASGQINTGELFF
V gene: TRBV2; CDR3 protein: CASSQEQGYEQYF
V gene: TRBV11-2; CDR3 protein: CASSPKEGGAPRSNYGYTF
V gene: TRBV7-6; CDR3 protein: CASSFDNSGGGYNEQFF
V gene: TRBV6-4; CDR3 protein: CASSDPSGAGGYTF
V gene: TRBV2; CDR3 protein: CASNLRTNYGYTF
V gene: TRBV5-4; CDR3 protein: CASSLRSGHEQYF
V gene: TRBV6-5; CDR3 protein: CASSYSSGNQPQHF
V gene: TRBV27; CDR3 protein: CASSLFTGANEQYF
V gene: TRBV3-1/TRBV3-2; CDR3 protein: CASSPHTELQETQYF
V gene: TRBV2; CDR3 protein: CASSTGGAEKLFF
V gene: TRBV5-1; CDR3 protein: CASSFRGGGRVGELFF
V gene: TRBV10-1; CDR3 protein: CASSPGGETEAFF
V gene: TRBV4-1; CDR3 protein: CASSQEPGLQNQPQHF
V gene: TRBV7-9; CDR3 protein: CASSSLKDSLLSGELFF
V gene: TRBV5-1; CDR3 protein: CASSLAGSRETQYF
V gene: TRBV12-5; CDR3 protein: CASGPNQPQHF
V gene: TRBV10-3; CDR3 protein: CAIDDPGTEAFF
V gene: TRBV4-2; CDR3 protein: CASSQDTSPSYGYTF
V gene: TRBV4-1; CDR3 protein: CASSQGRGRNYEQYF
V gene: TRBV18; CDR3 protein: CASSRTGAGEKLFF
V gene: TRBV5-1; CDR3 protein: CASSTQTGGGMETQYF
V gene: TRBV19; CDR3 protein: CASSLGLGRTGPDYGYTF
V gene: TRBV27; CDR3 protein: CASSPSGGAYEQFF
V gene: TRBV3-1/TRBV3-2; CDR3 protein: CASSQWGRAGANVLTF
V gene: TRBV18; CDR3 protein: CASSPRNDRSSGNTIYF
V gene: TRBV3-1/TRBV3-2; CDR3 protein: CASTSGTFGYTF
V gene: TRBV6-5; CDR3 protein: CASRLRGRRAHEQYF
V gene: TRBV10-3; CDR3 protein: CAISDRGSETQYF
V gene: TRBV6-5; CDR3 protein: CASSYSTTGDGYTF
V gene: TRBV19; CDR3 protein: CASLGTGGAWNYGYTF
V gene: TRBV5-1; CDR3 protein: CASSPGGFNQPQHF
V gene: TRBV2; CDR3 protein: CASSGEGRDTEAFF
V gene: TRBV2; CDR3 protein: CASSGFPGQVYYEQYF
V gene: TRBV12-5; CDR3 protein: CASGLADGGLMPQHF
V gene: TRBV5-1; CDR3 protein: CASSPGSEGYGYTF
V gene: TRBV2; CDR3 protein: CASTSDRTNEKLFF
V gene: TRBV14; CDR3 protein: CASSQAWTGVFF
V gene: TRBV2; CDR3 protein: CASSGPAGGGRQPQHF
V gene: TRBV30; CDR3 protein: CAWLTGGNTIYF
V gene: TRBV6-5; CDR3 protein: CASSPQGGSWDTQYF
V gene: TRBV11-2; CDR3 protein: CASSLGRPGQSYYGYTF